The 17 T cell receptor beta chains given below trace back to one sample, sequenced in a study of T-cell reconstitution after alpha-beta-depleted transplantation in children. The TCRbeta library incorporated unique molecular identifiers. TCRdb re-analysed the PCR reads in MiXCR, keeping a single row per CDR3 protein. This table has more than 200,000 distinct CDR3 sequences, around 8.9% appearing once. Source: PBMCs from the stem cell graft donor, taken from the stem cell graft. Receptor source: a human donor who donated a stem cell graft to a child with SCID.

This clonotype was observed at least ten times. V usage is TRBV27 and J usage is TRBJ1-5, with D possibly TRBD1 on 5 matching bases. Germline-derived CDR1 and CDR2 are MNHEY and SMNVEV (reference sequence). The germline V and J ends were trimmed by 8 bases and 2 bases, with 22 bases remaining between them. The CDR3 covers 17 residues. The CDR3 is CASLPSGPILGNQPQHF. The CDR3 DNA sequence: TGTGCCAGCCTCCCTTCGGGGCCAATCCTGGGCAATCAGCCCCAGCATTTT.

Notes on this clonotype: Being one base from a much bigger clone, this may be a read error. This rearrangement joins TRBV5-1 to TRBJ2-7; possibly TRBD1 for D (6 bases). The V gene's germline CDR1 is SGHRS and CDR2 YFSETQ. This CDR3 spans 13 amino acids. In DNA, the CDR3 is TGCGCCAGCAGCAAAGGGACAATCTACGAGCAGCACTTC. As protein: CASSKGTIYEQHF.

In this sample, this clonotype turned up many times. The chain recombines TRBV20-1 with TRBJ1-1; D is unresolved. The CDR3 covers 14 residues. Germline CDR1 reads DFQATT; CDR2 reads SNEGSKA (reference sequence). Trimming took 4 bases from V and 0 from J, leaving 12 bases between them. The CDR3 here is CSATTLGMNTEAFF. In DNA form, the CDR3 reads TGCAGTGCTACCACGCTAGGGATGAACACTGAAGCTTTCTTT.

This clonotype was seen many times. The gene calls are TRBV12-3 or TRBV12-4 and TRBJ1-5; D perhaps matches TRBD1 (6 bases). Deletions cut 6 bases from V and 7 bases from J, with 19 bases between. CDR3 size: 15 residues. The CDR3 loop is CASSPGQYGGQPQHF. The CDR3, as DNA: TGTGCCAGCAGCCCTGGACAGTACGGAGGGCAGCCCCAGCATTTT.

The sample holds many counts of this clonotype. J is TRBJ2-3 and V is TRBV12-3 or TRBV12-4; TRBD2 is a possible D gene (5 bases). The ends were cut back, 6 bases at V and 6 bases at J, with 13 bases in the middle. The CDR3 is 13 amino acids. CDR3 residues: CASREGPEDTQYF. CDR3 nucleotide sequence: TGTGCCAGCAGAGAGGGTCCAGAGGATACGCAGTATTTT.

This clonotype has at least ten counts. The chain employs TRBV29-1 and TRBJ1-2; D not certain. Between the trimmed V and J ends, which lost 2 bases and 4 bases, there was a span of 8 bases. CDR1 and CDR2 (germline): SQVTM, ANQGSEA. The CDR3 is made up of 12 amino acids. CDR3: CSVEYSFYGYTF. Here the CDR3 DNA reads TGCAGCGTTGAATACAGCTTCTATGGCTACACCTTC.

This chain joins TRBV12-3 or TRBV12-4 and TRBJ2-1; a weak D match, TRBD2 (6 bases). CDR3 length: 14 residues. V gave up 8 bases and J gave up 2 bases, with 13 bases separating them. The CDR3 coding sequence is TGTGCCAGCGTCGGGACTGCCGCCTACAATGAGCAGTTCTTC. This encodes CASVGTAAYNEQFF.

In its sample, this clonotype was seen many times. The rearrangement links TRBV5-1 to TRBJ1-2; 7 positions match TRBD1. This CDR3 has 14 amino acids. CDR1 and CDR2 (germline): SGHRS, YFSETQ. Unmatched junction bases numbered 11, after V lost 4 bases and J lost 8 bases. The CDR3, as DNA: TGCGCCAGCAGCCCCGGGACAGCTCCCGGGGGCTACACCTTC. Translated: CASSPGTAPGGYTF.

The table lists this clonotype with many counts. This chain's CDR3 is CAINMTANYGYTF. CDR3 nucleotide sequence: TGTGCCATCAATATGACAGCAAACTATGGCTACACCTTC. The chain combines TRBV10-3 with TRBJ1-2, with D perhaps matching TRBD1 (5 bases). Germline lookup yields CDR1 ENHRY and CDR2 SYGVKD. V was trimmed by 7 bases and J by 2 bases, leaving 11 bases between them. This CDR3 is 13 amino acids long.

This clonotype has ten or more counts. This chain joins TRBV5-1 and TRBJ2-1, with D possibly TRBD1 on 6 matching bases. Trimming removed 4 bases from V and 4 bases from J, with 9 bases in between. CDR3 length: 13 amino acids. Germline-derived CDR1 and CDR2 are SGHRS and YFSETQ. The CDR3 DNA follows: TGCGCCAGCAGCCGGACAGATTACAATGAGCAGTTCTTC. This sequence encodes CASSRTDYNEQFF.

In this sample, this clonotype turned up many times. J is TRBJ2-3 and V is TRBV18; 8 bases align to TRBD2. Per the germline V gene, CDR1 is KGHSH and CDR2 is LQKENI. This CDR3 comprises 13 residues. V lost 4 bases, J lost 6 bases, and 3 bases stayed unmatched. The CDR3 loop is CASSQSGGDTQYF. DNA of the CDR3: TGTGCCAGCTCACAGAGCGGGGGCGATACGCAGTATTTT. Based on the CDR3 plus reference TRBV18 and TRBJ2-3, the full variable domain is NAGVMQNPRHLVRRRGQEARLRCSPMKGHSHVYWYRQLPEEGLKFMVYLQKENIIDESGMPKERFSAEFPKEGPSILRIQQVVRGDSAAYFCASSQSGGDTQYFGPGTRLTVL.

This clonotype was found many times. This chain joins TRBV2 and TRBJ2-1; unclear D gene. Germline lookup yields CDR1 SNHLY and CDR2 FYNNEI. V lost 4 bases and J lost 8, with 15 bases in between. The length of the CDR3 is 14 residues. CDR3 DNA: TGTGCCAGCAGTGCAGAGGCCCCAATGTATGAGCAGTTCTTC. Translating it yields CASSAEAPMYEQFF.

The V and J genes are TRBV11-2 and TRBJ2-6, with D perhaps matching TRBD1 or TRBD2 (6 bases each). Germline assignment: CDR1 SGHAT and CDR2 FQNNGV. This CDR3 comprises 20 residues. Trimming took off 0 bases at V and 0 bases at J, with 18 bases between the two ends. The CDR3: CASSLDSGAGTLSGANVLTF. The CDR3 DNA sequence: TGTGCCAGCAGCTTAGACTCGGGGGCCGGGACCCTCTCTGGGGCCAACGTCCTGACTTTC.

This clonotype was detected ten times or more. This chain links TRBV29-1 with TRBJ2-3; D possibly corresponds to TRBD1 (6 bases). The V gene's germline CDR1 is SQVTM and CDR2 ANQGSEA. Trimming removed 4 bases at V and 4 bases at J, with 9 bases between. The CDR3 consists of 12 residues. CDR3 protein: CSVAQGSDTQYF. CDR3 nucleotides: TGCAGCGTTGCACAGGGTTCAGATACGCAGTATTTT.

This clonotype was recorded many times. DNA for the CDR3: TGTGCCAGCTCACCACCGGGGGATCCTTATGGCTACACCTTC. This sequence encodes CASSPPGDPYGYTF. The chain has TRBV18 and TRBJ1-2; a possible D gene is TRBD1 (5 bases). Germline V gene lookup returns CDR1 KGHSH and CDR2 LQKENI. This CDR3 is built from 14 residues. Trimming pared 0 bases from V and 5 bases from J, leaving 10 bases between.

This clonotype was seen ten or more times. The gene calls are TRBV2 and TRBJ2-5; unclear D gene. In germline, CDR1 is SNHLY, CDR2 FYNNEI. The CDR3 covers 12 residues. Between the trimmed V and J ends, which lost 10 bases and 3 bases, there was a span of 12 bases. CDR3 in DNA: TGTGCCACCTCCTTTCAAAAAGAGACCCAGTACTTC. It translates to CATSFQKETQYF.

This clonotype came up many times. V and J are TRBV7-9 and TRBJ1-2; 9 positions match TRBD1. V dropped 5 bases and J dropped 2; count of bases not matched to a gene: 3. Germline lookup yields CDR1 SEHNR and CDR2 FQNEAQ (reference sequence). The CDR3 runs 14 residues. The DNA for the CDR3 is TGTGCCAGCAGCCGAGGGACAGGGAACTATGGCTACACCTTC. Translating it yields CASSRGTGNYGYTF.